This T cell receptor beta chain was observed in a study of T cell repertoires in cytomegalovirus infection. About the study: Public TCR beta signatures marked donors with CMV infection and the matching HLA.

Comments on this clonotype: Antigen specificity is unknown.

A single record per CDR3 protein comes from TCRdb applying MiXCR to the reads. This table holds around 770,000 distinct CDR3 sequences, 25% to 35% found once. CDR3 size: 16 residues. CDR1 is SGHDT, CDR2 YYEEEE, per germline. The V and J ends lost 2 bases and 3 bases, in that order; junction bases with no gene match: 5. The V and J genes are TRBV5-6 and TRBJ1-6, with TRBD1 identical over 7 bases. The sequence was obtained from a human donor in good health (CMV status not recorded). Some clones in this sample may be carry-over from other donors' samples. The sequenced sample was cultured CD8+ T cells from PBMCs, obtained from culture after CMV antigen stimulation. The CDR3 reads CASSFDRENYNSPLHF. In DNA form, the CDR3 reads TGTGCCAGCAGCTTTGACAGGGAGAACTATAATTCACCCCTCCACTTT.